A selection of T cell receptor beta chains follows, all from one sample in a study of control samples from healthy donors and cancer patients. The table came from immunoSEQ multiplex PCR; TCRdb's copy has only in-frame clones and leaves some out. The sample consists of about 160,000 clones, roughly 90% of them appearing once. The sequenced sample consisted of blood. The receptors were gathered from a man aged 25-45 years in good health. Both conserved end residues are part of each CDR3. A D gene is named only where the DNA matches it firmly. The listing skips clone size in some rows; elsewhere it reads once, few, many or a size class.

>.|.|TRBJ2-7|TRBV6-2/TRBV6-3
TGTGCCAGCAGTTACTCTGAAGGAGGGACCTACGAGCAGTACTTC
CASSYSEGGTYEQYF
>.|.|TRBJ1-1|TRBV7-8
TGTGCCAGCAGCTCGAGGCAGGGTCGGGAAACTGAAGCTTTCTTT
CASSSRQGRETEAFF
>.|.|TRBJ1-1|TRBV13
TGTGCCAGCAGCTTAGAGGTGTCGGTCAGTGAAGCTTTCTTT
CASSLEVSVSEAFF
>once|.|TRBJ2-1|TRBV7-2
TGTGCCAGCAGCTTTACCTATGAGCAGTTCTTC
CASSFTYEQFF
>.|TRBD2|TRBJ2-6|TRBV7-8
TGTGCCAGCAGCAAACTAGCGGGGTCTTCTGGGGCCAACGTCCTGACTTTC
CASSKLAGSSGANVLTF
>.|.|TRBJ2-5|TRBV5-8
TGTGCCAGCAGCCTCCAGTGGGCCCAGTACTTC
CASSLQWAQYF
>once|.|TRBJ2-7|TRBV6-5
TGTGCCAGCAGTTACTCGACGGGGTTGGGTGAGCAGTACTTC
CASSYSTGLGEQYF
>.|.|TRBJ2-1|TRBV7-3
TGTGCCAGCAGCTTGGGACTGCTTAATGAGCAGTTCTTC
CASSLGLLNEQFF
>.|.|TRBJ2-4|TRBV15
TGTGCCACCAGCAGGATTCAGGGGTGGAACATTCAGTACTTC
CATSRIQGWNIQYF
>.|TRBD2|TRBJ2-7|TRBV5-4
TGTGCCAGCAGCTCCCTAGCGGGAGATAACTACGAGCAGTACTTC
CASSSLAGDNYEQYF
>.|.|TRBJ2-3|TRBV5-1
TGCGCCAGCAGCCCGGACGGCCGTGGATATACGCAGTATTTT
CASSPDGRGYTQYF
>.|TRBD2|TRBJ2-1|TRBV9
TGTGCCAGCAGCGGAGGCCCTCTAGCGGGGGGTTACAATGAGCAGTTCTTC
CASSGGPLAGGYNEQFF
>.|.|TRBJ1-3|TRBV14
TGTGCCAGCAGCCAACGGGCTGCAGGCTCTGGAAACACCATATATTTT
CASSQRAAGSGNTIYF
>.|.|TRBJ1-2|TRBV3-1/TRBV3-2
TGTGCCAGCAGCCAAGGCGCAGGTCCTGGCTACACCTTC
CASSQGAGPGYTF
>.|.|TRBJ2-5|TRBV28
TGTGCCAGCAGTTTACCAGCCCTCGAGACCCAGTACTTC
CASSLPALETQYF
>few|.|TRBJ2-7|TRBV3-1/TRBV3-2
TGTGCCATCACCGCGAGCTCCTACGAGCAGTACTTC
CAITASSYEQYF
>.|.|TRBJ2-2|TRBV3-1/TRBV3-2
TGTGCCAGCAGCCAAGGGACGGGTTACAGCGGGGAGCTGTTTTTT
CASSQGTGYSGELFF
>.|.|TRBJ1-1|TRBV7-2
TGTGCCAGCAGCTTAGGACACAAGAACACTGAAGCTTTCTTT
CASSLGHKNTEAFF
>.|.|TRBJ1-2|TRBV4-1
TGCGCCAGCAGCCAAGATGCCACCCAGGACTATGGCTACACCTTC
CASSQDATQDYGYTF
>.|.|TRBJ2-1|TRBV15
TGTGCCACCAGCAGAGATCACCAGACCTGGGGGAATGAGCAGTTCTTC
CATSRDHQTWGNEQFF
>.|.|TRBJ2-3|TRBV6-1
TGTGCCAGCAGTGACAGGTCCTTCGCAGATACGCAGTATTTT
CASSDRSFADTQYF
>.|TRBD2|TRBJ2-3|TRBV6-4
TGTGCCAGCAGTGACAGACTAGCGGGAAGGCATACGCAGTATTTT
CASSDRLAGRHTQYF
>.|.|TRBJ1-2|TRBV5-8
TGTGCCAGCAGAAGACCCGGGAAGGCCAGGGGCTACACCTTC
CASRRPGKARGYTF
>once|.|TRBJ2-1|TRBV7-8
TGTGCCAGCAGCTTAGGCCCCGAGGGCTCCTACAATGAGCAGTTCTTC
CASSLGPEGSYNEQFF
>.|.|TRBJ1-4|TRBV7-9
TGTGCCAGCAGCGCAATCACAGGAAATGAAAAACTGTTTTTT
CASSAITGNEKLFF
>.|.|TRBJ2-2|TRBV11-3
TGTGCCAGCAGCTTGTGGGGACATCGGGAGCTGTTTTTT
CASSLWGHRELFF
>.|TRBD1|TRBJ1-1|TRBV3-1/TRBV3-2
TGTGCCAGCCGGGACAGTTTTAAAGCTTTCTTT
CASRDSFKAFF
>few|.|TRBJ2-3|TRBV3-1/TRBV3-2
TGTGCCAGCAGCCAAGTTGAAAACCCGAAAGATACGCAGTATTTT
CASSQVENPKDTQYF
>.|TRBD2|TRBJ2-1|TRBV5-1
TGCGCCAGCAGCTTGGCCGGAGGCGGGGGGACCCTAAGCTCCTACAATGAGCAGTTCTTC
CASSLAGGGGTLSSYNEQFF
>.|.|TRBJ1-4|TRBV25-1
TGTGCCAGCAGTGAAGCGGGGAAACTGTTTTTT
CASSEAGKLFF
>.|.|TRBJ1-1|TRBV19
TGTGCCAGTAGTATGGTGAACACTGAAGCTTTCTTT
CASSMVNTEAFF
>.|.|TRBJ2-5|TRBV9
TGTGCCAGCAGCGTAGGAAGGGGGAGCAAAAAAGAGACCCAGTACTTC
CASSVGRGSKKETQYF
>.|.|TRBJ1-1|TRBV5-1
TGCGCCAGCAGCTTGTCGGAGAACACTGAAGCTTTCTTT
CASSLSENTEAFF
>.|.|TRBJ2-6|TRBV19
TGTGCCAGTAGTACGCGGACCTTCTCTGGGGCCAACGTCCTGACTTTC
CASSTRTFSGANVLTF
>.|TRBD1|TRBJ1-1|TRBV2
TGTGCCAGCACGAAAGACAGGGCGATGGCTTTCTTT
CASTKDRAMAFF
>.|.|TRBJ2-1|TRBV12-3/TRBV12-4
TGTGCCAGCAGTCCAGGGGGGGCTGGTGAGCAGTTCTTC
CASSPGGAGEQFF
>.|TRBD1|TRBJ1-3|TRBV9
TGTGCCAGCAGCGTAGAGACAGGGTATGGAAACACCATATATTTT
CASSVETGYGNTIYF
>.|TRBD2|TRBJ2-6|TRBV28
TGTGCCAGCAGCCGCGGGAGCTCTGGGGCCAACGTCCTGACTTTC
CASSRGSSGANVLTF
>.|.|TRBJ1-4|TRBV10-3
TGTGCCATCAGTGAGTTTGGACACGCTCAAGAACTGTTTTTT
CAISEFGHAQELFF
>.|.|TRBJ1-2|TRBV6-1
TGTGCCAGCAGTGTTGCGACAGGCATAGCTAACTATGGCTACACCTTC
CASSVATGIANYGYTF
>.|.|TRBJ1-5|TRBV27
TGTGCCAGCAGTTACCGACACCGAGATAGCAATCAGCCCCAGCATTTT
CASSYRHRDSNQPQHF
>.|.|TRBJ1-5|TRBV2
TGTGCCAGCTCCGGCATCTGGGGCAATCAGCCCCAGCATTTT
CASSGIWGNQPQHF
>.|.|TRBJ1-4|TRBV10-3
TGTGCCATCAGTGAGTCTTCCGGTAATGAAAAACTGTTTTTT
CAISESSGNEKLFF
>.|.|TRBJ1-4|TRBV28
TGTGCCAGCAGTTTAGACAAAAATGAAAAACTGTTTTTT
CASSLDKNEKLFF
>.|TRBD1|TRBJ1-1|TRBV3-1/TRBV3-2
TGTGCCAGCAGCCCTCGGGACAGGGGGATGAACACTGAAGCTTTCTTT
CASSPRDRGMNTEAFF
>once|.|TRBJ2-7|TRBV27
TGTGCCAGCAGCACTTCCCGGGGCCCCTACGAGCAGTACTTC
CASSTSRGPYEQYF
>.|.|TRBJ2-1|TRBV3-1/TRBV3-2
TGTGCCAGCAGCCAGGGTTTCCCCTCCTACAATGAGCAGTTCTTC
CASSQGFPSYNEQFF
>.|.|TRBJ1-4|TRBV28
TGTGCCAGCTTTCCGGGACGGACTAATGAAAAACTGTTTTTT
CASFPGRTNEKLFF
>.|TRBD2|TRBJ2-5|TRBV25-1
TGTGCCAGTTCCCTCGGCGGGAGGGGTCAAGAGACCCAGTACTTC
CASSLGGRGQETQYF
>.|.|TRBJ2-5|TRBV24-1
TGTGCCACCAGTGATCGTCAAGAGACCCAGTACTTC
CATSDRQETQYF
>.|.|TRBJ2-1|TRBV7-2
TGTGCCAGCAGCTTCCGGGATGGAGGGGAGCAGTTCTTC
CASSFRDGGEQFF
>.|.|TRBJ2-7|TRBV11-2
TGTGCCAGCAGCCCCAGCTTTGCCTCCTACGAGCAGTACTTC
CASSPSFASYEQYF
>few|.|TRBJ2-7|TRBV15
TGTGCCACCAGCAGGGTTACAGGGAGGGACGAGCAGTACTTC
CATSRVTGRDEQYF